The next 19 T cell receptor beta chains were all read from a single sample in a study of blood T cell repertoires in COVID-19. TCRdb keeps only in-frame clones here, not all; method: immunoSEQ multiplex PCR. The sample includes 430,000 or so clones, 70% to 90% seen only once; the top ten take 0.7% to 1%. Sequenced: peripheral blood. The receptor source for this set is a young man with COVID-19, enrolled during active disease.

The count of this clone is one. The chain carries TRBV18 and TRBJ1-1; TRBD1 matches 11 bases. This CDR3 region has 14 residues. Unmatched junction bases numbered 4, after V lost 6 bases and J lost 4 bases. CDR1 KGHSH and CDR2 LQKENI come from the germline V gene. The CDR3 region has the DNA TGTGCCAGCTCGCCGGGACAGGGGGTCACTGAAGCTTTCTTT. It specifies CASSPGQGVTEAFF. Filled out from reference TRBV18 and TRBJ1-1, the complete variable domain reads NAGVMQNPRHLVRRRGQEARLRCSPMKGHSHVYWYRQLPEEGLKFMVYLQKENIIDESGMPKERFSAEFPKEGPSILRIQQVVRGDSAAYFCASSPGQGVTEAFFGQGTRLTVV.

The chain uses TRBV19 and TRBJ2-3, with D tentatively TRBD2 (6 bases). Trimming stripped 5 bases from V and 5 bases from J, with 14 bases between. This CDR3 spans 14 amino acids. The germline CDR1 and CDR2 sequences are LNHDA and SQIVND (reference sequence). CDR3 region: CASSRLVRRDTQYF. The CDR3 nucleotides are TGTGCCAGTAGTCGACTAGTCAGACGAGATACGCAGTATTTT.

The rearrangement joins TRBV7-8 to TRBJ1-2, with 9 nucleotides matching TRBD1. The V and J ends lost 1 base and 4 bases, in that order; junction bases with no gene match: 4. The germline CDR1 and CDR2 sequences are SGHVS and FQNEAQ. This CDR3 region has 15 residues. The CDR3 here is CASSLDTGGAYGYTF. In DNA form, the CDR3 reads TGTGCCAGCAGCTTAGATACAGGGGGCGCCTATGGCTACACCTTC.

The V and J genes are TRBV6-6 and TRBJ1-2; TRBD1 aligns across 7 bases. Germline V lookup: CDR1 MNHNY, CDR2 SVGAGI (reference sequence). CDR3 size: 12 residues. V was pared by 5 bases and J by 8 bases, with 5 bases of the junction left unmatched. In DNA form, the CDR3 reads TGTGCCAGCAGTCCGACAGGGACCGGCTACACCTTC. Translation: CASSPTGTGYTF.

J is TRBJ2-2 and V is TRBV12-3 or TRBV12-4; no clear D. This CDR3 region has 13 residues. V lost 3 bases and J lost 2, with 4 bases in between. CDR3 DNA: TGTGCCAGCAGTTTTTCTAACACCGGGGAGCTGTTTTTT. It is translated as CASSFSNTGELFF.

The chain uses TRBV19 and TRBJ1-1; a possible D gene is TRBD1 (6 bases). Germline CDR1 and CDR2: LNHDA and SQIVND (reference sequence). The CDR3 is made up of 13 amino acids. Trimming pared 5 bases from V and 1 base from J, leaving 8 bases between. The chain's CDR3 is CASSVTGNTEAFF. CDR3 bases: TGTGCCAGTAGTGTGACAGGGAACACTGAAGCTTTCTTT.

Concerning this clone itself: The sample contains more than one DNA sequence encoding this CDR3. V gene TRBV3-1 (or the pseudogene TRBV3-2) combines with J gene TRBJ1-3; 9 bases are a match to TRBD1. The V gene's germline CDR1 is LGHDT and CDR2 YNNKEL (reference sequence). The CDR3 length is 14 residues. With 4 bases clipped from V and 4 bases from J, the junction kept 2 bases outside the gene matches. The DNA for the CDR3 is TGTGCCAGCAGCCTACAGGGGGCAGGAAACACCATATATTTT. Its translation is CASSLQGAGNTIYF.

The rearrangement links TRBV15 to TRBJ2-1; no definite D call. Germline CDR1 LNHNV, CDR2 YYDKDF (reference sequence). Trimming took off 1 base at V and 7 bases at J, with 11 bases between the two ends. The CDR3 is 14 residues long. The CDR3 loop reads CATSRVIGDNEQFF. The DNA for the CDR3 is TGTGCCACCAGCAGAGTCATAGGAGATAATGAGCAGTTCTTC.

This chain uses TRBV19 with TRBJ2-1, with D possibly being TRBD2 (5 bases). CDR3 length equals 15 residues. CDR1 is LNHDA, CDR2 SQIVND, per germline (reference sequence). Trimming cost V 3 bases and J 0 bases, with 9 bases left between them. In nucleotides, the CDR3 is TGTGCCAGTAGTATGCGAGGGAGCTCCTACAATGAGCAGTTCTTC. Translating it yields CASSMRGSSYNEQFF.

Only a few counts were recorded for this clone. This chain joins TRBV6-4 and TRBJ2-5, with a weak D call TRBD2 (7 bases). Germline V gene data show CDR1 as MRHNA and CDR2 as SNTAGT. The CDR3 is 14 residues long. Between the trimmed V and J ends, which lost 3 bases and 3 bases, there was a span of 11 bases. This CDR3 reads CASSERGGEETQYF. The DNA for the CDR3 is TGTGCCAGCAGTGAACGAGGGGGGGAAGAGACCCAGTACTTC.

This clone showed up just once. The chain couples TRBV30 to TRBJ2-1; a weak D match, TRBD1 (5 bases). Trimming took 8 bases from V and 5 from J, leaving 13 bases between them. Germline lookup yields CDR1 GTSNPN and CDR2 SVGIG (reference sequence). The length of the CDR3 is 12 residues. This chain's CDR3 is CAGSEDNNEQFF. DNA of the CDR3: TGTGCCGGAAGTGAGGACAACAATGAGCAGTTCTTC.

The CDR3 here is CASSREQISNQPQHF. CDR3 nucleotide sequence: TGTGCCAGCAGCCGGGAGCAGATTAGCAATCAGCCCCAGCATTTT. The V call is TRBV6-5, the J call TRBJ1-5; unclear D gene. Trimming took 6 bases from V and 0 from J, leaving 12 bases between them. CDR1 and CDR2 (germline): MNHEY, SVGAGI. The CDR3 totals 15 residues.

The gene calls are TRBV3-1 (or the pseudogene TRBV3-2) and TRBJ2-5, with D possibly TRBD2 on 5 matching bases. Trimming removed 1 base from V and 5 bases from J, with 14 bases in between. This CDR3 spans 15 amino acids. Germline V gene sequence: CDR1 LGHDT, CDR2 YNNKEL (reference sequence). This CDR3 is CASSQGYGGGETQYF. The DNA of the CDR3 is TGTGCCAGCAGCCAAGGTTACGGCGGCGGGGAGACCCAGTACTTC.

V usage is TRBV5-6 and J usage is TRBJ2-7, with TRBD1 as a possible D gene (6 bases). Germline-derived CDR1 and CDR2 are SGHDT and YYEEEE. Trimming removed 4 bases from V and 3 bases from J, with 11 bases in between. The CDR3 spans 13 residues. In nucleotides, the CDR3 is TGTGCCAGCAGCCAACTGGACAGCTACGAGCAGTACTTC. This translates into CASSQLDSYEQYF.

The V call is TRBV12-5, the J call TRBJ2-1; 7 nucleotides line up with TRBD2. This CDR3 contains 17 residues. CDR1 is LGHNT, CDR2 FRNRAP, per germline. Trimming took 0 bases from V and 0 from J; bases not matched to a gene: 5. The CDR3 reads CASGLVLGGSSYNEQFF. CDR3 nucleotides: TGTGCTAGTGGTTTGGTACTGGGGGGGAGCTCCTACAATGAGCAGTTCTTC.

The chain links TRBV7-6 to TRBJ1-3; 7 positions agree with TRBD1. V was clipped by 5 bases and J by 3 bases; unmatched bases: 16. Germline CDR1 is SGHVS and CDR2 is FNYEAQ. The CDR3 totals 18 residues. Here the CDR3 reads CASSPWRKGAAVGNTIYF. The CDR3 DNA is TGTGCCAGCAGCCCCTGGAGGAAGGGGGCAGCCGTTGGAAACACCATATATTTT.

V and J are TRBV5-4 and TRBJ2-7; 11 bases match TRBD2. The length of the CDR3 is 15 residues. Germline V gives CDR1 SGHNT, CDR2 YYREEE (reference sequence). V lost 4 bases, J lost 3 bases, and 6 bases stayed unmatched. DNA of the CDR3: TGTGCCAGCAGCGCTCCTAGCGGGGGGATCTACGAGCAGTACTTC. It translates to CASSAPSGGIYEQYF.

This clone was observed once. The chain carries TRBV7-9 and TRBJ2-7, with D maybe TRBD1 (6 bases). The CDR3 length is 14 residues. Trimming stripped 3 bases from V and 0 bases from J, with 9 bases between. CDR1 is SEHNR and CDR2 is FQNEAQ in the germline V gene (reference sequence). The CDR3: CASSFLDSSYEQYF. The CDR3 DNA sequence: TGTGCCAGCAGCTTCCTGGACAGCTCCTACGAGCAGTACTTC. The full variable domain, in which reference TRBV7-9 and TRBJ2-7 provide the parts outside the CDR3, is DTGVSQNPRHKITKRGQNVTFRCDPISEHNRLYWYRQTLGQGPEFLTYFQNEAQLEKSRLLSDRFSAERPKGSFSTLEIQRTEQGDSAMYLCASSFLDSSYEQYFGPGTRLTVT.

This sequence joins TRBV6-2 or TRBV6-3 and TRBJ2-7; D is perhaps TRBD1 (5 bases). Germline assignment: CDR1 MNHEY and CDR2 SVGEGT. Trimming cost V 0 bases and J 4 bases, with 16 bases left between them. The CDR3 totals 16 residues. The DNA for the CDR3 is TGTGCCAGCAGTTACTCGATGTATAGCAGGGATTACGAGCAGTACTTC. Encoded protein: CASSYSMYSRDYEQYF.